This TCR beta chain was recorded in a study of STAT5B mutations in CD4+ large granular lymphocyte leukemia. Overall study findings and caveats: 8/27 top patient clones versus 2/35 control clones were TRBV06-family. CD4-sorted patient repertoires seemed more clonal than healthy CD4+ repertoires.

The ends were cut back, 0 bases at V and 7 bases at J, with 7 bases in the middle. The CDR3 covers 12 residues. Germline loops: CDR1 SGHRS, CDR2 YFSETQ. Turning to this clone: The target antigen is unknown.

The table came from immunoSEQ multiplex PCR; TCRdb's copy has only in-frame clones and leaves some out. The sample yields 30,000 to 40,000 clones, around 80% seen once. The rearrangement joins TRBV5-1 to TRBJ1-1; D is possibly TRBD1 (5 bases). Sample: CD4+ T cells from blood buffy coats. The receptor was derived from a human donor in good health. For the CDR3, the DNA is TGCGCCAGCAGCTTGGAGCAGGGTGAAGCTTTCTTT. It translates to CASSLEQGEAFF.